This T cell receptor (beta chain) was captured by sequencing in a study of blood T cells in healthy people across ages. PCR was performed a second time for about 6 to 11 cycles using a sample-barcoded 5' primer and a J-beta primer mix. TCRdb reprocessed the 5' RACE reads via MiXCR and lists one record per CDR3 protein. The table has about 680,000 distinct CDR3 sequences, about 52% seen once; the top ten hold around 32%. Every donor gave 9 to 10 milliliters of peripheral blood. Extraction of total RNA produced a minimum of 5.5 micrograms from each sample. Germline CDR1 reads SQVTM; CDR2 reads ANQGSEA. CDR3 size: 19 residues. The V and J ends lost 4 bases and 5 bases, in that order; junction bases with no gene match: 21.

The V call is TRBV29-1, the J call TRBJ2-5; 11 bases fit TRBD2. The sample comprised blood. This clonotype originated in a woman aged 60-75 years in good health. The CDR3: CSVVWASGLAVMRGETQYF. The CDR3 coding sequence is TGCAGCGTTGTTTGGGCTTCGGGACTAGCGGTCATGAGGGGGGAGACCCAGTACTTC.